The subject of this entry is one T cell receptor beta chain. These data are taken from a study of T cell changes during pregnancy in multiple sclerosis. Clones were read by immunoSEQ multiplex PCR, and TCRdb kept only the in-frame ones, dropping some. The sample holds some 80,000 clones, approximately 88% seen once. There are 16 residues in the CDR3. V was clipped by 1 base and J by 0 bases, with 12 bases between them. CDR1 LNHNV and CDR2 YYDKDF come from the germline V gene (reference sequence). This rearrangement joins TRBV15 to TRBJ1-2; D gene unclear. The source is a female donor in good health, enrolled as a control in a pregnancy study. Source: peripheral blood, taken in the first trimester of pregnancy. The CDR3 coding sequence is TGTGCCACCAGCAGAGCGGGATCAGGAGCTAACTATGGCTACACCTTC. It is translated as CATSRAGSGANYGYTF. The complete variable domain, with remaining parts taken from reference TRBV15 and TRBJ1-2, reads DAMVIQNPRYQVTQFGKPVTLSCSQTLNHNVMYWYQQKSSQAPKLLFHYYDKDFNNEADTPDNFQSRRPNTSFCFLDIRSPGLGDTAMYLCATSRAGSGANYGYTFGSGTRLTVV.